This T cell receptor (beta chain) derives from a study of shared clonotypes between healthy human individuals. Whole-study findings and limits: With few donors, the genetic and exposure-history diversity represented was limited.

In the naive CD8 group, cells lacked CD45RO and were positively selected for CCR7, so terminally differentiated effector memory CD45RA+ cells were left out. V shed 1 base and J 5 bases; nucleotides not matched to a gene: 7. This CDR3 has 15 amino acids. Germline CDR1 LNHDA, CDR2 SQIVND (reference sequence). Generated by immunoSEQ multiplex PCR, the TCRdb table keeps only in-frame clones and is missing some. The data contain some 1,900,000 clones, approximately 95% of them seen just once; the ten biggest clones take up 1.2%. Remarks on this clone: The antigen remains unidentified.

The V gene is TRBV19, the J gene TRBJ2-7; 8 bases map to TRBD1. The TCR originated in a young man in good health. The material sequenced was naive CD8+ T cells sorted from blood. The CDR3 is CASSIARQGLDEQYF. The CDR3 region has the DNA TGTGCCAGTAGTATAGCCCGACAGGGGCTAGACGAGCAGTACTTC. The full variable domain, rest sourced from reference TRBV19 and TRBJ2-7, is DGGITQSPKYLFRKEGQNVTLSCEQNLNHDAMYWYRQDPGQGLRLIYYSQIVNDFQKGDIAEGYSVSREKKESFPLTVTSAQKNPTAFYLCASSIARQGLDEQYFGPGTRLTVT.